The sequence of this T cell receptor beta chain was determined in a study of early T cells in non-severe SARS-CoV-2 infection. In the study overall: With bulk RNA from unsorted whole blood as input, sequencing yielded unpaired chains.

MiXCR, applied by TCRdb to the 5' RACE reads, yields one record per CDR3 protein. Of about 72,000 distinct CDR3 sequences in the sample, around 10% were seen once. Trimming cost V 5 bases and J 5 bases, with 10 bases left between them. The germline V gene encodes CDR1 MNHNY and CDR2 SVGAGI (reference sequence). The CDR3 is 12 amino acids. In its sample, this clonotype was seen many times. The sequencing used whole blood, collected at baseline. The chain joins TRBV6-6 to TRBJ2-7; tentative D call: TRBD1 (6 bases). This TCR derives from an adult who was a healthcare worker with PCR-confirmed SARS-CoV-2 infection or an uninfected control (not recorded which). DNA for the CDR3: TGTGCCAGCAGTATACAGGGCCACGAGCAGTACTTC. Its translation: CASSIQGHEQYF.